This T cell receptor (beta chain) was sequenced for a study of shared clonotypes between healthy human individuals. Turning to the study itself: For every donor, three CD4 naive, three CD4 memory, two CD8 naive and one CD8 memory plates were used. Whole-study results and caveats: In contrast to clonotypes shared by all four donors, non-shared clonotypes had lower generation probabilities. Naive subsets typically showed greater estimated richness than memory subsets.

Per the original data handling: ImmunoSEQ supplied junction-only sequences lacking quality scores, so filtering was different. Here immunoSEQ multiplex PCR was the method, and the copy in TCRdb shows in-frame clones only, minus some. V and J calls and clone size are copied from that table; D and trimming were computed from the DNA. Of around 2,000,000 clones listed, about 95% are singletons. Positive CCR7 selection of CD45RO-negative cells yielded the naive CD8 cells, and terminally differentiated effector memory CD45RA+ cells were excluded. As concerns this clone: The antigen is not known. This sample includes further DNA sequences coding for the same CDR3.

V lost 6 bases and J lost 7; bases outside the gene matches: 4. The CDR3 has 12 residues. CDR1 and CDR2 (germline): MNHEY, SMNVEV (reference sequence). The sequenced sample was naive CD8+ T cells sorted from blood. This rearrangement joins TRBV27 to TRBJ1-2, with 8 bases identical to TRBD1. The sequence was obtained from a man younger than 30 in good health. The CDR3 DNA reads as TGTGCCAGCAGCCCCGACAGGGGTGGCTACACCTTC. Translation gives CASSPDRGGYTF.